These 6 T cell receptor beta chains share one sample of origin, sequenced in a study of OX40 agonist ivuxolimab in advanced cancers. The table came from immunoSEQ multiplex PCR; TCRdb's copy has only in-frame clones and leaves some out. The sample consists of 30,000 to 45,000 clones, about 80% of them appearing once. Material: CD4+ or CD8+ T cells sorted from blood, obtained in a trial of the OX40 agonist ivuxolimab. These receptors were taken from an adult with an advanced solid tumor such as melanoma, head and neck, liver or kidney cancer.

This sequence joins TRBV29-1 and TRBJ1-4; D call uncertain. The CDR3 loop spans 13 amino acids. The V end lost 7 bases, the J end lost 8 bases, and 17 bases lay between the germline ends. CDR1 and CDR2 (germline): SQVTM, ANQGSEA. CDR3 DNA: TGCAGCGCTAGACACCGGGCAGACGAAAAACTGTTTTTT. It is translated as CSARHRADEKLFF.

This clone was counted a single time. The chain recombines TRBV27 with TRBJ1-1, with D possibly matching TRBD1 (6 bases). Deletions cut 2 bases from V and 4 bases from J, with 14 bases between. The CDR3 spans 15 residues. Looked up from germline, CDR1 is MNHEY and CDR2 is SMNVEV (reference sequence). The CDR3 DNA sequence: TGTGCCAGCAGTTTAAGGAAACAGGGACCCACTGAAGCTTTCTTT. It is translated as CASSLRKQGPTEAFF.

The chain couples TRBV30 to TRBJ1-2; D remains unclear. Germline CDR1 GTSNPN, CDR2 SVGIG (reference sequence). The CDR3 is 14 residues long. Trimming cost V 4 bases and J 2 bases, with 14 bases left between them. CDR3 residues: CAWKKSPGNYGYTF. The CDR3 DNA follows: TGTGCCTGGAAAAAATCCCCCGGAAACTATGGCTACACCTTC.

The chain links TRBV6-6 to TRBJ1-2; TRBD1 matches at 8 bases. The CDR3 consists of 13 residues. V shed 6 bases and J 4 bases; nucleotides not matched to a gene: 4. Germline CDR1 reads MNHNY; CDR2 reads SVGAGI (reference sequence). CDR3 sequence reads: CASSLDRGYGYTF. CDR3 nucleotide sequence: TGTGCCAGCAGCCTCGACAGGGGCTATGGCTACACCTTC.

The rearrangement joins TRBV4-1 to TRBJ1-4; a weak D match, TRBD1 (6 bases). V lost 0 bases and J lost 2, with 16 bases in between. The length of the CDR3 is 18 residues. Germline V gene data show CDR1 as MGHRA and CDR2 as YSYEKL. The CDR3 region is CASSQEGRGWSTNEKLFF. The DNA of the CDR3 is TGCGCCAGCAGCCAAGAGGGCAGGGGTTGGTCGACTAATGAAAAACTGTTTTTT.

The rearrangement joins TRBV6-5 to TRBJ1-1, with a possible D match to TRBD1 (5 bases). This CDR3 comprises 14 residues. Germline V gene data show CDR1 as MNHEY and CDR2 as SVGAGI. In DNA, the CDR3 is TGTGCTACTGGAGGGGCCCGGGGGAACACTGAAGCTTTCTTT. Translation gives CATGGARGNTEAFF.